This T cell receptor beta chain stems from a study of T cell responses to AZD1222 COVID-19 vaccine. The method was immunoSEQ multiplex PCR; TCRdb's version includes in-frame clones alone and lacks a portion of them. This repertoire shows around 180,000 clones, 85% to 95% found once; its top ten account for 7.5% to 10%. Study-level points and caveats: Vaccine-associated CD4 TCRs spanned spike, dominant at 160-218 and 743-854.

In its sample, this clone was seen once. Its specificity is unknown. Germline values: CDR1 SGDLS, CDR2 YYNGEE. The V and J ends lost 4 bases and 1 base respectively, with 14 bases between them. The CDR3 is 15 residues long. The sequence derives from an adult in good health. Material: peripheral blood, obtained on day 0 of AZD1222 vaccination. The rearrangement links TRBV9 to TRBJ2-5; tentatively, D is TRBD2 (6 bases). CDR3 loop: CASSPRRGLQETQYF. The CDR3 nucleotides are TGTGCCAGCAGCCCCCGGAGGGGTCTCCAAGAGACCCAGTACTTC.